Listed here is a single TCR beta chain. The antigen is undetermined. Produced via immunoSEQ multiplex PCR; TCRdb's table is partial and in-frame only. The top ten clones hold 1.5% to 2.5% of a sample with roughly 180,000 clones, about 93% of them seen once. Pooled in the analysis were second doses at about 4 or about 12 weeks. These data are taken from a study of T cell responses to AZD1222 COVID-19 vaccine. The study's findings and limits: There were mostly white British donors and more females than males, and clonal diversity was possibly underestimated.

This CDR3 comprises 13 residues. CDR1 and CDR2 (germline): SGDLS, YYNGEE. V lost 3 bases, J lost 7 bases, and 13 bases lay in between. The origin of this receptor is an adult who received the AZD1222 COVID-19 vaccine. This specimen consisted of peripheral blood, obtained 28 days after the second AZD1222 dose. The rearrangement uses TRBV9 and TRBJ1-2; a weak D match, TRBD1 (5 bases). Written as DNA, the CDR3 is TGTGCCAGCAGCGACCTTACAGGACGTGGCTACACCTTC. Residues: CASSDLTGRGYTF.